This is a list of T cell receptor beta chains from one sample in a study of cytomegalovirus exposure and HLA in healthy donors. Clones were read by immunoSEQ multiplex PCR, and TCRdb kept only the in-frame ones, dropping some. The sample lists hundreds of thousands of clones, around 90% seen once, with 2% to 2.5% in the top ten. Sequenced sample: PBMCs. These receptors originate from a woman aged 18-29 years in good health and CMV-seropositive. The CDR3 runs from the conserved cysteine through the conserved F or W. D genes are given only for firm matches. Clone size is shown for a subset of rows, as once, few, many or a class of expanded clone.

D: NA
size: NA
J: TRBJ1-1
V: TRBV13
DNA: TGTGCCAGCAGCTTAGGACAGGCGAACACTGAAGCTTTCTTT
CDR3: CASSLGQANTEAFF

D: NA
size: NA
J: TRBJ1-2
V: TRBV11-2
DNA: TGTGCCAGCAGTCCTACCGCTGATTCTAACTATGGCTACACCTTC
CDR3: CASSPTADSNYGYTF

D: NA
size: NA
J: TRBJ2-4
V: TRBV23-1
DNA: TGCGCCAGCAGTCAATCGGTCGACGGTGAGGGCAAAAACATTCAGTACTTC
CDR3: CASSQSVDGEGKNIQYF

D: NA
size: NA
J: TRBJ1-4
V: TRBV7-5
DNA: TGTGCCAGAAGCGCCCCGGGACAGGCAACTAATGAAAAACTGTTTTTT
CDR3: CARSAPGQATNEKLFF

D: TRBD1
size: NA
J: TRBJ1-2
V: TRBV4-1
DNA: TGCGCCAGCAGCCAAGGACAGGGGGGTTTCTATGGCTACACCTTC
CDR3: CASSQGQGGFYGYTF

D: TRBD2
size: NA
J: TRBJ2-5
V: TRBV7-9
DNA: TGTGCCAGCAGCTTAGAGGTAGCGGGAGGGCCCCGGGAGACCCAGTACTTC
CDR3: CASSLEVAGGPRETQYF

D: TRBD1
size: NA
J: TRBJ2-5
V: TRBV18
DNA: TGTGCCAGCTCAGCGGAACAGGGGGAGCGGGAGACCCAGTACTTC
CDR3: CASSAEQGERETQYF

D: NA
size: NA
J: TRBJ2-7
V: TRBV11-2
DNA: TGTGCCAGCAGCTTAGAGGGGGGGCCCTACGAGCAGTACTTC
CDR3: CASSLEGGPYEQYF

D: NA
size: NA
J: TRBJ2-5
V: TRBV4-2
DNA: TGTGCCAGCAGCCAAGAATCCAGCCAAGAGACCCAGTACTTC
CDR3: CASSQESSQETQYF

D: NA
size: NA
J: TRBJ2-5
V: TRBV9
DNA: TGTGCCAGCAGCTCCTGGGGCACCAGAAGGGAGACCCAGTACTTC
CDR3: CASSSWGTRRETQYF

D: NA
size: NA
J: TRBJ2-1
V: TRBV11-3
DNA: TGTGCCAGCAGCCCGTCGGGACAAACCACAACTGAGCAGTTCTTC
CDR3: CASSPSGQTTTEQFF

D: TRBD2
size: NA
J: TRBJ2-2
V: TRBV10-1
DNA: TGCGCCAGCTCAGGTTTTTCTCGGGAGGGGGATAACACCGGGGAGCTGTTTTTT
CDR3: CASSGFSREGDNTGELFF

D: NA
size: NA
J: TRBJ2-1
V: TRBV9
DNA: TGTGCCAGCAGCGTAGTAGGCGGGGCGGCCTACAATGAGCAGTTCTTC
CDR3: CASSVVGGAAYNEQFF

D: TRBD1
size: NA
J: TRBJ2-7
V: TRBV27
DNA: TGTGCCAGCAGTGCAGAGAGACAGGGAGCCCCCGAGCAGTACTTC
CDR3: CASSAERQGAPEQYF

D: NA
size: few
J: TRBJ2-1
V: TRBV5-1
DNA: TGCGCCACCTCAGGTGGAGGAGGGCTGTCATATGAGCAGTTCTTC
CDR3: CATSGGGGLSYEQFF

D: NA
size: NA
J: TRBJ1-4
V: TRBV25-1
DNA: TGTGCCAGCAGTGCGCGCGCAACTAATGAAAAACTGTTTTTT
CDR3: CASSARATNEKLFF

D: NA
size: NA
J: TRBJ1-2
V: TRBV27
DNA: TGTGCCAGCAGGACTTTGGACAGAACCAACTATGGCTACACCTTC
CDR3: CASRTLDRTNYGYTF

D: NA
size: NA
J: TRBJ1-5
V: TRBV4-1
DNA: TGCGCCAGCAGCCAAGAAGGGGGTCAGGGGTATCAGCCCCAGCATTTT
CDR3: CASSQEGGQGYQPQHF

D: NA
size: NA
J: TRBJ2-3
V: TRBV4-2
DNA: TGTGCCAGCAGCCAAGCAGAGGGAGGCGGCACAGATACGCAGTATTTT
CDR3: CASSQAEGGGTDTQYF

D: NA
size: NA
J: TRBJ1-1
V: TRBV6-5
DNA: TGTGCCGCGGCTGGCAGAACCAACACTGAAGCTTTCTTT
CDR3: CAAAGRTNTEAFF

D: TRBD1
size: NA
J: TRBJ1-4
V: TRBV2
DNA: TGTGCCAGCAGTGAAGACAGGGGGCCCGAAAAACTGTTTTTT
CDR3: CASSEDRGPEKLFF

D: NA
size: NA
J: TRBJ1-2
V: TRBV18
DNA: TGTGCCAGCTCCGTTGAGAGGCAGACCTATGGCTACACCTTC
CDR3: CASSVERQTYGYTF

D: TRBD1
size: NA
J: TRBJ2-7
V: TRBV10-3
DNA: TGTGCCATCAGTGGGGCGGGACAGGGAACCTACGAGCAGTACTTC
CDR3: CAISGAGQGTYEQYF

D: NA
size: NA
J: TRBJ2-7
V: TRBV12-5
DNA: TGTGCTAGTGTTTCCCCCTGGGAGGCGTCCTACGAGCAGTACTTC
CDR3: CASVSPWEASYEQYF

D: NA
size: NA
J: TRBJ1-4
V: TRBV18
DNA: TGTGCCAGCTCACCATCGGCCGGAGCTGCAACTAATGAAAAACTGTTTTTT
CDR3: CASSPSAGAATNEKLFF

D: NA
size: NA
J: TRBJ2-7
V: TRBV29-1
DNA: TGCAGCGTTTCGCGGGACCGAAGCTCGACCTACGAGCAGTACTTC
CDR3: CSVSRDRSSTYEQYF